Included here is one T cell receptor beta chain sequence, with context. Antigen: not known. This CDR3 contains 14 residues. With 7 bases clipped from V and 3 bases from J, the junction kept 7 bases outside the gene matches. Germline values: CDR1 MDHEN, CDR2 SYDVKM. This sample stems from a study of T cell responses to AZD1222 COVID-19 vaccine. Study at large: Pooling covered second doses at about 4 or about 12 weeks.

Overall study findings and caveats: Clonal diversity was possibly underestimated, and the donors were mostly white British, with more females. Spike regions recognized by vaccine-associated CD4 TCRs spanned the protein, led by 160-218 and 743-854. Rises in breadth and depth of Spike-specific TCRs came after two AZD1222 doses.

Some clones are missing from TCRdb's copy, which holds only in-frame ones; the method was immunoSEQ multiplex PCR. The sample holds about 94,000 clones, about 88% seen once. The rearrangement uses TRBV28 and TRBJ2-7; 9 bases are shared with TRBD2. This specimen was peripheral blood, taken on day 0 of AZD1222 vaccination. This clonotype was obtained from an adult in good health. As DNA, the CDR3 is TGTGCCAGCACTAGCGGGGCACCTAGCTACGAGCAGTACTTC. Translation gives CASTSGAPSYEQYF. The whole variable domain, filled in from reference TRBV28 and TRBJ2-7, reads DVKVTQSSRYLVKRTGEKVFLECVQDMDHENMFWYRQDPGLGLRLIYFSYDVKMKEKGDIPEGYSVSREKKERFSLILESASTNQTSMYLCASTSGAPSYEQYFGPGTRLTVT.